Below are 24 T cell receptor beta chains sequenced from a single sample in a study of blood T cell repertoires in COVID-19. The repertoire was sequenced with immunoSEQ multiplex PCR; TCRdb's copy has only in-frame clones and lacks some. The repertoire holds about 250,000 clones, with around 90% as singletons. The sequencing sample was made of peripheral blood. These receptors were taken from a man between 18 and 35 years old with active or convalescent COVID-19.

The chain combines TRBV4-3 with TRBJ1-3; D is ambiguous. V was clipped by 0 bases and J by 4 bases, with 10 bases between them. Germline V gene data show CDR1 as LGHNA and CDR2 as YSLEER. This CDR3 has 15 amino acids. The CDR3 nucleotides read TGCGCCAGCAGCCAAGATTCGGGGTCAGGAAACACCATATATTTT. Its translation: CASSQDSGSGNTIYF.

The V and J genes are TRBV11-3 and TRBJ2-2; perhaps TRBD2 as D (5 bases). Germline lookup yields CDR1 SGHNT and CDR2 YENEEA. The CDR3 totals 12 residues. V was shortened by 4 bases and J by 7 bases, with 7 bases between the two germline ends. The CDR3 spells CASSWAGGELFF. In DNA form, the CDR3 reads TGTGCCAGCAGCTGGGCGGGCGGGGAGCTGTTTTTT.

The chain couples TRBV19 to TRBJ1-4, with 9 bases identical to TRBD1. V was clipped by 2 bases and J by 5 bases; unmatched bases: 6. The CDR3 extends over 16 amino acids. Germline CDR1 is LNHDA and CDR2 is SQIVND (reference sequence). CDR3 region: CASSIRTGQGNEKLFF. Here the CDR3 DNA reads TGTGCCAGTAGTATAAGGACAGGACAGGGGAATGAAAAACTGTTTTTT.

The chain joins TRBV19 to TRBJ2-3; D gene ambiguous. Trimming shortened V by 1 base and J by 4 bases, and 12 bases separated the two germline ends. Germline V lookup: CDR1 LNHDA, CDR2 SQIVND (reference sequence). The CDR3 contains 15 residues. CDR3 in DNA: TGTGCCAGTAGTATAGTGTTTTTAGCCGCAGATACGCAGTATTTT. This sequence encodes CASSIVFLAADTQYF. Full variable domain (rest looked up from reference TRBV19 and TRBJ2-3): DGGITQSPKYLFRKEGQNVTLSCEQNLNHDAMYWYRQDPGQGLRLIYYSQIVNDFQKGDIAEGYSVSREKKESFPLTVTSAQKNPTAFYLCASSIVFLAADTQYFGPGTRLTVL.

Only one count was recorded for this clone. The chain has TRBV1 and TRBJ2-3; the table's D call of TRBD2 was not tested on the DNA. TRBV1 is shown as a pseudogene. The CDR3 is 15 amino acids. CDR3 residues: CTSSQGLSLTDTQYF. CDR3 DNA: TGCACCAGCAGCCAAGGACTTTCTCTCACAGATACGCAGTATTTT.

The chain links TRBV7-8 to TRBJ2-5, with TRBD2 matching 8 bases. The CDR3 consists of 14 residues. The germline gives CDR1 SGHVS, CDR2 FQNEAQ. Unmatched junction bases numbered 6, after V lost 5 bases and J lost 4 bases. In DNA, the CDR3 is TGTGCCAGCAGCGTCCGAGCGGGAGTAGAGACCCAGTACTTC. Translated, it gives CASSVRAGVETQYF.

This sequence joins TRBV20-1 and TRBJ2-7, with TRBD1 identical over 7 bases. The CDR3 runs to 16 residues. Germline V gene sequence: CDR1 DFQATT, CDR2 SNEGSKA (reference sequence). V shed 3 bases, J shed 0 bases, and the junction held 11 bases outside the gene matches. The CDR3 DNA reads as TGCAGTGCTAGTGACCGAAGGACAGGAAGCTCCTACGAGCAGTACTTC. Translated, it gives CSASDRRTGSSYEQYF.

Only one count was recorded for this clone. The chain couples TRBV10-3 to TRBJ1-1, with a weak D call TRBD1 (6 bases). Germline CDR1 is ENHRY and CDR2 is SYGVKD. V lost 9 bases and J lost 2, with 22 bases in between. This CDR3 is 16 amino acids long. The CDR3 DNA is TGTGCCATTACCTCGGCGGGGGGGGCCAGCAACACTGAAGCTTTCTTT. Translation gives CAITSAGGASNTEAFF.

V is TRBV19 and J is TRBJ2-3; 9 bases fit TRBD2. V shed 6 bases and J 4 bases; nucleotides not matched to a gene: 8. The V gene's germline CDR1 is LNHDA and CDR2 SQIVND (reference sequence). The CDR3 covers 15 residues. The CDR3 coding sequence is TGTGCCAGTAGAACCTTTAGCGGGAGTTCAGATACGCAGTATTTT. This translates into CASRTFSGSSDTQYF.

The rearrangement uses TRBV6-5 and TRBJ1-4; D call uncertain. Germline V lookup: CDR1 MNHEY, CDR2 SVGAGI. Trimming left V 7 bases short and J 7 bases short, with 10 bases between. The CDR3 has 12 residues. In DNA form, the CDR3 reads TGTGCCAGCATGGGGAGTAGTGAAAAACTGTTTTTT. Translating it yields CASMGSSEKLFF.

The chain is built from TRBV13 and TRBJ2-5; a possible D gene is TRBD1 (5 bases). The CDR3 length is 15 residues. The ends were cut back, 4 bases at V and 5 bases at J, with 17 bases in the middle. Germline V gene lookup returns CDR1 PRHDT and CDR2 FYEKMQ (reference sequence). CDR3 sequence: CASSSRGQGMETQYF. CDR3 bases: TGTGCCAGCAGCTCTCGCGGACAAGGGATGGAGACCCAGTACTTC.

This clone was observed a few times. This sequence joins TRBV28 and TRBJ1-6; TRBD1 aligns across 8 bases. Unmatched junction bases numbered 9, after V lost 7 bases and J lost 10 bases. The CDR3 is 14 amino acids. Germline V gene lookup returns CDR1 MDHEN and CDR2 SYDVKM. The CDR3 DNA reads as TGTGCCAGCACTCAGGGGGCCTTAAGGTCACCCCTCCACTTT. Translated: CASTQGALRSPLHF. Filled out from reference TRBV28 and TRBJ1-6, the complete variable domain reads DVKVTQSSRYLVKRTGEKVFLECVQDMDHENMFWYRQDPGLGLRLIYFSYDVKMKEKGDIPEGYSVSREKKERFSLILESASTNQTSMYLCASTQGALRSPLHFGNGTRLTVT.

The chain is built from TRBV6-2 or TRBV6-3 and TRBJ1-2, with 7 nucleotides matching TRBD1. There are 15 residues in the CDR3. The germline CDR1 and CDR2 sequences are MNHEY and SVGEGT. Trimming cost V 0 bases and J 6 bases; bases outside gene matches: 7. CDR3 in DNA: TGTGCCAGCAGTTACTCAGAGGGGGCGATTGATGGCTACACCTTC. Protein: CASSYSEGAIDGYTF.

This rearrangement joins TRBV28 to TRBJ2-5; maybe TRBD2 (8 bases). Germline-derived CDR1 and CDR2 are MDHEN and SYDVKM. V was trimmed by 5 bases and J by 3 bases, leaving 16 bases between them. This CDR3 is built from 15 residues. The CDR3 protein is CASSSPGGGKETQYF. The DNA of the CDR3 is TGTGCCAGCAGTAGCCCGGGAGGGGGCAAAGAGACCCAGTACTTC.

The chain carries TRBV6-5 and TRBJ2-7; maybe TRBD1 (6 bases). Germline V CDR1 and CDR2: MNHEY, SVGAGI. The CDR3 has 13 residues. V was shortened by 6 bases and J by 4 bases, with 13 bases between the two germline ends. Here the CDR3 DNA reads TGTGCCAGCAGGGTAAACCAGGGGTACGAGCAGTACTTC. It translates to CASRVNQGYEQYF.

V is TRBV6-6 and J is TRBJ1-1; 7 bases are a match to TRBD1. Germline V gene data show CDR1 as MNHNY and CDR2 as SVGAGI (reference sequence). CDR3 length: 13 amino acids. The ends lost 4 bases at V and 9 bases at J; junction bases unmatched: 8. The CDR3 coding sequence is TGTGCCAGCAGTTCCGGACAGGAGAGGAAAGCTTTCTTT. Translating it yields CASSSGQERKAFF.

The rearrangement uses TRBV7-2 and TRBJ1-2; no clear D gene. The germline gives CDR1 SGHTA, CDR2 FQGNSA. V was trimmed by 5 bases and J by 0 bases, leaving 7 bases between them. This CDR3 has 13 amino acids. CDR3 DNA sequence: TGTGCCAGCAGCCTCACAGCTAACTATGGCTACACCTTC. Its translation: CASSLTANYGYTF. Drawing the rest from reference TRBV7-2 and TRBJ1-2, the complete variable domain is GAGVSQSPSNKVTEKGKDVELRCDPISGHTALYWYRQSLGQGLEFLIYFQGNSAPDKSGLPSDRFSAERTGGSVSTLTIQRTQQEDSAVYLCASSLTANYGYTFGSGTRLTVV.

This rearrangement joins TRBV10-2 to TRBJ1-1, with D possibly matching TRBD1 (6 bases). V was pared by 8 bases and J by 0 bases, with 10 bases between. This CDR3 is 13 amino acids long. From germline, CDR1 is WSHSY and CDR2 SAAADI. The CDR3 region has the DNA TGCGCCAGCGGACAGAACATGAACACTGAAGCTTTCTTT. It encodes CASGQNMNTEAFF.

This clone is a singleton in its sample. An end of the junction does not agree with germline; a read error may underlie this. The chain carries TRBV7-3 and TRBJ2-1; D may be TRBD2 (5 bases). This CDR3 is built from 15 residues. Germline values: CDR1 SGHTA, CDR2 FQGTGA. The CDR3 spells CASSQVRASHNEQFF. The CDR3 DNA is TGTGCCAGCAGCCAAGTGAGGGCCTCCCACAATGAGCAGTTCTTC. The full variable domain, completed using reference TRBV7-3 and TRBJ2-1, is GAGVSQTPSNKVTEKGKYVELRCDPISGHTALYWYRQSLGQGPEFLIYFQGTGAADDSGLPNDRFFAVRPEGSVSTLKIQRTERGDSAVYLCASSQVRASHNEQFFGPGTRLTVL.

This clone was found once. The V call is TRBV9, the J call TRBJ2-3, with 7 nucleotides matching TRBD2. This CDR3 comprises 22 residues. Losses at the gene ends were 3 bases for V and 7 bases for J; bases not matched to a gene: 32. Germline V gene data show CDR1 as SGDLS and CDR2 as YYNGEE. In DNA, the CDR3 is TGTGCCAGCAGCGAGGGCCTAGCGGCGGGTAGCCGGGCCTTGGGGGATTCAAATACGCAGTATTTT. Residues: CASSEGLAAGSRALGDSNTQYF. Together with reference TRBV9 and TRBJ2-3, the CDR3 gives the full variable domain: DSGVTQTPKHLITATGQRVTLRCSPRSGDLSVYWYQQSLDQGLQFLIQYYNGEERAKGNILERFSAQQFPDLHSELNLSSLELGDSALYFCASSEGLAAGSRALGDSNTQYFGPGTRLTVL.

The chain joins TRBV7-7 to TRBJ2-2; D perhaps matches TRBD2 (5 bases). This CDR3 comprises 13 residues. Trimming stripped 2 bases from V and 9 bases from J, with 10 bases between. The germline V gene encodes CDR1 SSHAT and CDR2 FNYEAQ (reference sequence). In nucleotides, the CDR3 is TGTGCCAGCAGCTTAAGCGGCCGGCGGGAGCTGTTTTTT. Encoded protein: CASSLSGRRELFF.

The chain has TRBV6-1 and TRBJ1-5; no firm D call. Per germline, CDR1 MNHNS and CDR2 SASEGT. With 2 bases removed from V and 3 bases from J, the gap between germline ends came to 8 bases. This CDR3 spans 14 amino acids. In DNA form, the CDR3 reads TGTGCCAGCAGTGAACGCAGGATCAATCAGCCCCAGCATTTT. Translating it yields CASSERRINQPQHF.

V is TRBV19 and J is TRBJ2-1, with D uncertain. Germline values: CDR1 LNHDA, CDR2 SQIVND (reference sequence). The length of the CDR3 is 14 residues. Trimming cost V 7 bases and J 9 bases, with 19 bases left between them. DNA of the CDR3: TGTGCCAGTACGGCGACAACCCTTTACCCTGAGCAGTTCTTC. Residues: CASTATTLYPEQFF.

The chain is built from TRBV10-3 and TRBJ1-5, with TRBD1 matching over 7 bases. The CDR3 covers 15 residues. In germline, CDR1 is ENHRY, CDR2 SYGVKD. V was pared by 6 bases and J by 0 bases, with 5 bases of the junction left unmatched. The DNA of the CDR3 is TGTGCCATCAGCGGTACAGGGGATAGCAATCAGCCCCAGCATTTT. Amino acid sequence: CAISGTGDSNQPQHF.